These T cell receptor beta chains were read from a single sample in a study of human T cells and chemical hapten exposure. TCRdb reanalysed the RACE reads using MiXCR and keeps one entry per CDR3 protein. The sample records over 45,000 distinct CDR3 sequences, approximately 4.5% being singletons. Input material: whole blood. These receptors all stem from a female donor in good health. Some clones in this sample may be carry-over from other donors' samples. Both conserved end residues are part of each CDR3. Fields, in order: V gene, D gene, J gene, clone size, CDR3 DNA, CDR3 protein. D genes are given only for firm matches. For some rows the clone size is stated as once, few or many, or as a class when expanded; others skip it.

TRBV7-2	TRBD1	TRBJ2-7	-	TGTGCCAGCAGCCCTCCCCTCGTTGGACAGGGGTACGAGCAGTACTTC	CASSPPLVGQGYEQYF
TRBV27	TRBD2	TRBJ2-3	few	TGTGCCAGCAGTTCCTATAGCGGGGGGGCCCCAGATACGCAGTATTTT	CASSSYSGGAPDTQYF
TRBV12-5	-	TRBJ2-1	few	TGTGCTAGTGGTTTAGGCGGGGGCCACAATGAGCAGTTCTTC	CASGLGGGHNEQFF
TRBV2	-	TRBJ2-4	many	TGTGCCAGCAGTGATGCCAAAAACATTCAGTACTTC	CASSDAKNIQYF
TRBV12-3/TRBV12-4	-	TRBJ1-1	once	TGTGCCAGCAGTTTAAAGATGACAGTTACCCAAGCTTTCTTT	CASSLKMTVTQAFF
TRBV2	-	TRBJ2-2	medium-sized	TGTGCCAGCAATGGCGGGGGCAACACCGGGGAGCTGTTTTTT	CASNGGGNTGELFF
TRBV24-1	-	TRBJ2-7	many	TGTGCCACCAGTGCCCTTCCTCCTCCCCACGAGCAGTACTTC	CATSALPPPHEQYF
TRBV29-1	-	TRBJ2-3	-	TGCAGCGTTGAGAGGACAGCCATGAGCACAGATACGCAGTATTTT	CSVERTAMSTDTQYF
TRBV5-5	-	TRBJ1-1	many	TGTGCCAGCAGCTTTTCAAACACTGAAGCTTTCTTT	CASSFSNTEAFF
TRBV6-5	-	TRBJ1-5	many	TGTGCCAGCAGCACCCGGGAGAGAGGACGCAATCAGCCCCAGCATTTT	CASSTRERGRNQPQHF
TRBV7-2	TRBD1	TRBJ2-6	many	TGTGCCAGCAGCTTAAACAGGGGGCGGGCTGGGGCCAACGTCCTGACTTTC	CASSLNRGRAGANVLTF
TRBV2	TRBD1	TRBJ1-1	many	TGTGCCAGCAGTGTAACAGGGGGCAACACTGAAGCTTTCTTT	CASSVTGGNTEAFF
TRBV29-1	-	TRBJ2-3	many	TGCAGCGTTGATCGTGGGACGCAGTATTTT	CSVDRGTQYF
TRBV18	-	TRBJ2-3	many	TGTGCCAGCTCCCGCGTCGGGCGGGGGCCGGCAGATACGCAGTATTTT	CASSRVGRGPADTQYF
TRBV10-3	-	TRBJ2-3	many	TGTGCCATCAGTGACGTGGACTCCCTTGGGCAGTATTTT	CAISDVDSLGQYF
TRBV7-9	-	TRBJ2-7	many	TGTGCCAGCAGCTTAGCGTGGTGGCAGTACTTC	CASSLAWWQYF
TRBV6-5	-	TRBJ1-2	many	TGTGCCAGCATCGGGCTCTATGGCTACACCTTC	CASIGLYGYTF
TRBV6-5	-	TRBJ1-2	-	TGTGCCAGCAGTCATAGGGACAAAAAGGATGGCTACACCTTC	CASSHRDKKDGYTF
TRBV9	-	TRBJ1-4	many	TGTGCCAGCAGCGTAGCTAAGGACAGCTTGGGAGTTGTGTTT	CASSVAKDSLGVVF
TRBV12-3/TRBV12-4	-	TRBJ1-3	many	TGTGCCAGCAGTTTATTATCGGGAAACACCATATATTTT	CASSLLSGNTIYF
TRBV12-3/TRBV12-4	-	TRBJ2-3	many	TGTGCCAGCAGTTTTACCGGCAGTACCACAGATACGCAGTATTTT	CASSFTGSTTDTQYF
TRBV5-4	TRBD1	TRBJ1-1	many	TGTGCCAGCAGCTTGGCAGGGTGGACAGGGGAGAACACTGAAGCTTTCTTT	CASSLAGWTGENTEAFF
TRBV7-2	-	TRBJ1-1	many	TGTGCCAGCAGCTTCGCCCACAGGGAGACTGAAGCTTTCTTT	CASSFAHRETEAFF
TRBV4-3	TRBD1	TRBJ2-7	-	TGCGCCAGCAGCCAAGACGGACAGGGGGGGTCCTACGAGCAGTACTTC	CASSQDGQGGSYEQYF
TRBV11-2	-	TRBJ2-1	many	TGTGCCAGCAGTTCCAAAACCAATGAGCAGTTCTTC	CASSSKTNEQFF
TRBV12-3/TRBV12-4	TRBD1	TRBJ2-7	many	TGTGCCAGCAGTCCGGGACAGGGGTCCTACGAGCAGTACTTC	CASSPGQGSYEQYF
TRBV7-8	TRBD1	TRBJ2-7	many	TGTGCCAGCAGCGAGGGACAGGGGAACTCCTACGAGCAGTACTTC	CASSEGQGNSYEQYF
TRBV20-1	-	TRBJ2-1	many	TGCAGTGCTAGTTCGGGGGATGTCGGTCGTGGGCAGTTCTTC	CSASSGDVGRGQFF
TRBV6-6	-	TRBJ2-6	many	TGTGCCAGCAGTACGGATGTGGGGAGCTCTGGGGCCAACGTCCTGACTTTC	CASSTDVGSSGANVLTF
TRBV12-3/TRBV12-4	-	TRBJ1-2	many	TGTGCCAGCACCTCCTGGGGCTTTAGCTATGGCTACACCTTC	CASTSWGFSYGYTF
TRBV5-1	TRBD2	TRBJ2-3	few	TGCGCCAGCAGCTTGCTAGCGGAGAGCACAGATACGCAGTATTTT	CASSLLAESTDTQYF
TRBV4-2	TRBD2	TRBJ2-3	-	TGTGCCAGCAGCCAATATACGGGGGGGGGAGGCACAGATACGCAGTATTTT	CASSQYTGGGGTDTQYF
TRBV20-1	TRBD1	TRBJ1-1	many	TGCAGTGCACCAGACAGGGTGGACACTGAAGCTTTCTTT	CSAPDRVDTEAFF
TRBV5-1	TRBD2	TRBJ2-5	-	TGCGCCAGCAGCGTAACTCCTGGCGGGGGGAACCGCCAGACCCAGTACTTC	CASSVTPGGGNRQTQYF
TRBV7-9	TRBD1	TRBJ2-3	many	TGTGCCAGCAGCTCGCGACAGGGGGGGAAGACTAGCACAGATACGCAGTATTTT	CASSSRQGGKTSTDTQYF
TRBV19	-	TRBJ1-5	-	TGTGCCAGGGTCCCCACACCTGGGCTCCATAGCAATCAGCCCCAGCATTTT	CARVPTPGLHSNQPQHF
TRBV11-2	-	TRBJ2-1	many	TGTGCCAGCAGCCCTCCTATGGCGGCCAATGAGCAGTTCTTC	CASSPPMAANEQFF
TRBV6-1	-	TRBJ1-2	many	TGTGCCAGCAGTGCCGGCGGAAACTATGGCTACACCTTC	CASSAGGNYGYTF
TRBV4-3	TRBD2	TRBJ2-3	many	TGCGCCAGCAGCCTTTCCATAGCGGGGGGCACAGATACGCAGTATTTT	CASSLSIAGGTDTQYF
TRBV6-2/TRBV6-3	TRBD2	TRBJ2-1	-	TGTGCCAGCAGCCGCACCCCGACTAGCGGGAGGGCCGCCGGTGAGCAGTTCTTC	CASSRTPTSGRAAGEQFF
TRBV4-3	-	TRBJ1-2	many	TGCGCCAGCAGCCAAAACTCTTACCCCTCTTATGGCTACACCTTC	CASSQNSYPSYGYTF
TRBV20-1	TRBD1	TRBJ2-4	many	TGCAGTGCTTGGGACAGAGGAGCCAAAAACATTCAGTACTTC	CSAWDRGAKNIQYF
TRBV5-1	TRBD1	TRBJ2-3	many	TGCGCCACCCGGGACAGGGGGACAGATACGCAGTATTTT	CATRDRGTDTQYF
TRBV6-2/TRBV6-3	-	TRBJ1-5	many	TGTGCCAGCAGTTACTCTCAGGGTTTTGGTCAGCCCCAGCATTTT	CASSYSQGFGQPQHF
TRBV12-3/TRBV12-4	-	TRBJ2-1	many	TGTGCCAGCAGTCGGTCCCGGGACTCATTAGGTGGGCAGTTCTTC	CASSRSRDSLGGQFF
TRBV7-2	-	TRBJ2-3	many	TGTGCCAGCAGCTTATTGGGGGCTCGCACAGATACGCAGTATTTT	CASSLLGARTDTQYF
TRBV29-1	-	TRBJ1-2	many	TGCAGCGTTGAAGATACTACGAAGGCGAGAGGCTACACCTTC	CSVEDTTKARGYTF
TRBV3-1	-	TRBJ2-1	many	TGTGCCAGCAGCCCACGCATTGGAAATGAGCAGTTCTTC	CASSPRIGNEQFF
TRBV7-9	TRBD1	TRBJ2-3	-	TGTGCCAGCAGTCGTACCCCCGCAGGGGGCACGACAGATACGCAGTATTTT	CASSRTPAGGTTDTQYF
TRBV19	-	TRBJ1-5	many	TGTGCCAGGGGAGGGATGGGACAACGGCATCAGCCCCAGCATTTT	CARGGMGQRHQPQHF
TRBV12-3/TRBV12-4	-	TRBJ2-3	many	TGTGCCAGCAGCGCCCGCCGGGACTCAGGACCAATAGATACGCAGTATTTT	CASSARRDSGPIDTQYF
TRBV6-2/TRBV6-3	-	TRBJ1-5	many	TGTGCCAGCAGTTACCGCAACACAGGGCTTACTTATAGCAATCAGCCCCAGCATTTT	CASSYRNTGLTYSNQPQHF